The 8 T cell receptor beta chains given below trace back to one sample, sequenced in a study of T cells in localized non-small cell lung cancer. The assay was immunoSEQ multiplex PCR, and TCRdb's table has in-frame clones only and misses some. The table lists tens of thousands of clones, roughly nine tenths of them singletons, with 15% to 20% in the top ten. Material: peripheral blood mononuclear cells, obtained before any cancer treatment. The origin of the receptors is a man between 40 and 70 years old with stage III lung adenocarcinoma.

This chain uses TRBV27 with TRBJ1-1; D may be TRBD1 (5 bases). Germline V gene data show CDR1 as MNHEY and CDR2 as SMNVEV (reference sequence). CDR3 length equals 16 residues. The V gene lost 2 bases and the J gene lost 0 bases, with 13 bases spanning the gap. CDR3 in amino acids: CASSLATVSMNTEAFF. CDR3 DNA sequence: TGTGCCAGCAGTTTAGCGACAGTGTCCATGAACACTGAAGCTTTCTTT.

This chain uses TRBV11-3 with TRBJ2-2; 9 bases map to TRBD2. The germline V gene has CDR1 SGHNT and CDR2 YENEEA. The CDR3 is 16 amino acids. V was clipped by 5 bases and J by 1 base; unmatched bases: 5. The CDR3 loop is CASSLRLAVNTGELFF. CDR3 DNA: TGTGCCAGCAGCCTGAGACTAGCGGTGAACACCGGGGAGCTGTTTTTT. Filled out from reference TRBV11-3 and TRBJ2-2, the complete variable domain reads EAGVVQSPRYKIIEKKQPVAFWCNPISGHNTLYWYLQNLGQGPELLIRYENEEAVDDSQLPKDRFSAERLKGVDSTLKIQPAELGDSAVYLCASSLRLAVNTGELFFGEGSRLTVL.

This chain joins TRBV4-2 and TRBJ2-2; D is possibly TRBD2 (7 bases). Looked up from germline, CDR1 is LGHNA and CDR2 is YNFKEQ. Trimming stripped 1 base from V and 4 bases from J, with 19 bases between. The CDR3 spans 18 residues. The CDR3 sequence is CASSQVAGARRGTGELFF. CDR3 nucleotide sequence: TGTGCCAGCAGCCAAGTTGCGGGGGCGAGAAGGGGCACCGGGGAGCTGTTTTTT.

The V call is TRBV28, the J call TRBJ2-1; 7 bases agree with TRBD1. This CDR3 has 13 residues. The trim removed 6 bases at V and 9 bases at J, leaving 8 bases unmatched. The germline CDR1 and CDR2 sequences are MDHEN and SYDVKM. The CDR3 loop is CASRSQGDTEQFF. The CDR3 DNA sequence: TGTGCCAGCAGGAGTCAGGGGGATACTGAGCAGTTCTTC. The whole variable domain, remainder taken from reference TRBV28 and TRBJ2-1, is DVKVTQSSRYLVKRTGEKVFLECVQDMDHENMFWYRQDPGLGLRLIYFSYDVKMKEKGDIPEGYSVSREKKERFSLILESASTNQTSMYLCASRSQGDTEQFFGPGTRLTVL.

This clone was recorded once. The chain is built from TRBV7-8 and TRBJ1-1; TRBD1 matches at 9 bases. Trimming cost V 5 bases and J 5 bases; bases outside gene matches: 9. This CDR3 has 15 residues. Germline assignment: CDR1 SGHVS and CDR2 FQNEAQ. In nucleotides, the CDR3 is TGTGCCAGCAGCGCCAGAGACAGGGGGGGAACTGAAGCTTTCTTT. Its protein is CASSARDRGGTEAFF.

The chain recombines TRBV4-2 with TRBJ2-2; a possible D gene is TRBD2 (5 bases). Germline V gene sequence: CDR1 LGHNA, CDR2 YNFKEQ. Trimming shortened V by 4 bases and J by 0 bases, and 12 bases separated the two germline ends. CDR3 length: 16 residues. This chain's CDR3 is CASSLERFANTGELFF. The CDR3 coding sequence is TGTGCCAGCAGCCTCGAGCGGTTCGCGAACACCGGGGAGCTGTTTTTT.

The chain uses TRBV7-2 and TRBJ2-1, with 10 bases identical to TRBD2. In germline, CDR1 is SGHTA, CDR2 FQGNSA. The CDR3 has 15 amino acids. Trimming at V came to 1 base and at J to 10 bases, leaving 7 bases not matched to a gene. The CDR3 region has the DNA TGTGCCAGCAGCTTAGGACTAGCGGGTTTAAGAGAGCAGTTCTTC. It translates to CASSLGLAGLREQFF.

The rearrangement uses TRBV15 and TRBJ2-7; D may be TRBD2 (6 bases). This CDR3 comprises 17 residues. The germline CDR1 and CDR2 sequences are LNHNV and YYDKDF (reference sequence). V gave up 0 bases and J gave up 2 bases, with 17 bases separating them. CDR3 protein: CATSRDLGGVRTYEQYF. CDR3 coding DNA: TGTGCCACCAGCAGAGATCTCGGCGGGGTGAGAACCTACGAGCAGTACTTC. Supplemented by reference TRBV15 and TRBJ2-7, the full variable domain reads DAMVIQNPRYQVTQFGKPVTLSCSQTLNHNVMYWYQQKSSQAPKLLFHYYDKDFNNEADTPDNFQSRRPNTSFCFLDIRSPGLGDTAMYLCATSRDLGGVRTYEQYFGPGTRLTVT.